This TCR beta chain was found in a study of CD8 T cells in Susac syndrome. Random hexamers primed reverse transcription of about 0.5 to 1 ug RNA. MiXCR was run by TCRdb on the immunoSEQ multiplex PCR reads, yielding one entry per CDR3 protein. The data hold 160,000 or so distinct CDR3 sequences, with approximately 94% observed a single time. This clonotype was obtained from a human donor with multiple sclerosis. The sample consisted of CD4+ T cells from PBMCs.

CDR3 loop: CASTRFSGNFASDEQYF. The DNA for the CDR3 is TGTGCCAGCACCCGGTTTAGCGGGAACTTTGCATCCGACGAGCAGTACTTC. The genes are TRBV27 and TRBJ2-7; 8 positions agree with TRBD2. J gave up 5 bases and V 7 bases, and 19 bases lay outside the gene matches. This CDR3 is 17 amino acids long. Germline V lookup: CDR1 MNHEY, CDR2 SMNVEV (reference sequence).